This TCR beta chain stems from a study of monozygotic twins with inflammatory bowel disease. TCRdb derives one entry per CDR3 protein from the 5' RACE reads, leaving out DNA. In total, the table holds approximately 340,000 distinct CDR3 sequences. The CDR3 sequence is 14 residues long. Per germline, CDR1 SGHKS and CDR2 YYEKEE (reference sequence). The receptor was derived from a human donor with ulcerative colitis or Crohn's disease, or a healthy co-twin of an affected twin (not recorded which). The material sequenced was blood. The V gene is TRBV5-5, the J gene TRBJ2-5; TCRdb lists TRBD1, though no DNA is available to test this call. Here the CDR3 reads CASSLHQGKETQYF.